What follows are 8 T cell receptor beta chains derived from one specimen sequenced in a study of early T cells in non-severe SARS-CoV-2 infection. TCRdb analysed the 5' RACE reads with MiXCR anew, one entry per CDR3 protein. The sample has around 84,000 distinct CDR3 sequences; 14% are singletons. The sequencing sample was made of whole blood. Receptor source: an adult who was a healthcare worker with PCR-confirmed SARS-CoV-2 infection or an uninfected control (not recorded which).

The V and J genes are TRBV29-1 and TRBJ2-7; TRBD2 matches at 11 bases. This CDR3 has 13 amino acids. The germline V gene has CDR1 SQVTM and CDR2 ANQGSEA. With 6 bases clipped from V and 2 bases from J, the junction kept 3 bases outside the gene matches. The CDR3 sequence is CSVISGRAYEQYF. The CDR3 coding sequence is TGCAGCGTCATTAGCGGGAGGGCCTACGAGCAGTACTTC.

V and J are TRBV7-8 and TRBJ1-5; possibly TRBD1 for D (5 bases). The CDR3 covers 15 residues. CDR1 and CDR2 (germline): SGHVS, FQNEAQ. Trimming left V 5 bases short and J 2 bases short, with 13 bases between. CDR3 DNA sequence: TGTGCCAGCAGCCCCACGGGGGGAGGCAATCAGCCCCAGCATTTT. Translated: CASSPTGGGNQPQHF.

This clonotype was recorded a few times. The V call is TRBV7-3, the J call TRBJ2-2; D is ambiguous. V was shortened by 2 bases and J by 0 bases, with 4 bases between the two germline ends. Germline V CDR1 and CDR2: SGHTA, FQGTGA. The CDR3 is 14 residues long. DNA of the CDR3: TGTGCCAGCAGCTTACGACCGAACACCGGGGAGCTGTTTTTT. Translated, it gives CASSLRPNTGELFF. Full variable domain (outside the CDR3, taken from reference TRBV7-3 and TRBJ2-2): GAGVSQTPSNKVTEKGKYVELRCDPISGHTALYWYRQSLGQGPEFLIYFQGTGAADDSGLPNDRFFAVRPEGSVSTLKIQRTERGDSAVYLCASSLRPNTGELFFGEGSRLTVL.

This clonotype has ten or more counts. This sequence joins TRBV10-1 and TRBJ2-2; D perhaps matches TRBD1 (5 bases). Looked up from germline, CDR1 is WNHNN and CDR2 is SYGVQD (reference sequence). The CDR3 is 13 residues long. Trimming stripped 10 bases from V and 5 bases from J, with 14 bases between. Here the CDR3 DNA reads TGCGCCACCCGTTCCAGGGTGACCGGGGAGCTGTTTTTT. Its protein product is CATRSRVTGELFF.

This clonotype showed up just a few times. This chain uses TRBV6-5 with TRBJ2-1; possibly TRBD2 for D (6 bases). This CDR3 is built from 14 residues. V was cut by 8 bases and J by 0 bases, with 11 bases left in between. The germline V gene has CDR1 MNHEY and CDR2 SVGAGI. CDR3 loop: CASGDGSSYNEQFF. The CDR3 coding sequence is TGTGCCAGCGGTGACGGGAGCTCCTACAATGAGCAGTTCTTC.

The CDR3 loop reads CASSLGLGETQYF. The CDR3 DNA is TGTGCCAGCAGCTTAGGCTTGGGAGAGACCCAGTACTTC. V is TRBV7-9 and J is TRBJ2-5; unclear D gene. Trimming removed 1 base from V and 4 bases from J, with 7 bases in between. The CDR3 covers 13 residues. CDR1 is SEHNR and CDR2 is FQNEAQ in the germline V gene (reference sequence).

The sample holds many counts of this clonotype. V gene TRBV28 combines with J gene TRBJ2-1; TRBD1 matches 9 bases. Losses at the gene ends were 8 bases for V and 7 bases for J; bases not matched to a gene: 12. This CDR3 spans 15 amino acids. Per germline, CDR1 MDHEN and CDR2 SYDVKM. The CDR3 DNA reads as TGTGCCAGCGGGGGAAACAGGGGGCGGTCGAATGAGCAGTTCTTC. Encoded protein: CASGGNRGRSNEQFF.

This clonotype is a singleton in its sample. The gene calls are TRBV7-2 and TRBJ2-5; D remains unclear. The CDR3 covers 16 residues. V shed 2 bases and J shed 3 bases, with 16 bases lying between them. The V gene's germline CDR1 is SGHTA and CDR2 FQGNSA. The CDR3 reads CASSLLAWPNEETQYF. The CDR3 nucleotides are TGTGCCAGCAGCTTACTGGCCTGGCCAAACGAAGAGACCCAGTACTTC.